Reported below is one T cell receptor beta chain. These data are taken from a study of blood T cell repertoires in COVID-19. CDR1 and CDR2 (germline): MNHEY, SVGAGI. This CDR3 comprises 14 residues. Trimming left V 6 bases short and J 3 bases short, with 12 bases between. Authors' data handling: Amplification with reference gene primers provided the estimates of nucleated cell counts. The method was immunoSEQ multiplex PCR; TCRdb's version includes in-frame clones alone and lacks a portion of them. V and J calls and clone size are copied from that table; D and trimming were computed from the DNA. The profile shows approximately 670,000 clones, 70% to 90% of them singletons.

This chain links TRBV6-5 with TRBJ1-5; possibly TRBD1 for D (6 bases). This TCR was recovered from a woman aged 18-29 years with acute or convalescent COVID-19. The sample consisted of peripheral blood. The CDR3 DNA follows: TGTGCCAGCAGACCCGGGACACTCAATCAGCCCCAGCATTTT. This encodes CASRPGTLNQPQHF.